This TCR beta chain appears in the sequencing data of a study of patients and donors after allogeneic stem cell transplantation. TCRdb called the RT-PCR reads again in MiXCR, with one record for every CDR3 protein. This sample has about a million distinct CDR3 sequences; about 20% occur once, and the top ten carry 5% to 6.5%. Trimming removed 5 bases from V and 2 bases from J; junction bases left unmatched: 3. Per germline, CDR1 SGHTA and CDR2 FQGNSA. The CDR3 spans 15 residues. The table lists this clonotype with a few counts. This clonotype was obtained from a human donor who was either an allogeneic HSCT recipient or a stem cell or donor lymphocyte infusion donor (not recorded which). It is not recorded whose cells these are; they may come from a transplant donor. The rearrangement joins TRBV7-2 to TRBJ2-7; 13 bases align to TRBD2. Input material: blood, either unsorted or a sorted T cell fraction (not recorded which). CDR3 nucleotide sequence: TGTGCCAGCAGCGTACTAGCGGGGGGGCCCTACGAGCAGTACTTC. Its translation: CASSVLAGGPYEQYF.